One sample yielded the 25 T cell receptor beta chains listed below, sequenced in a study of CD8+ T cells in alopecia areata (dated by TCRdb to the late 2010s). Per the publication, the time point label means: about 4 weeks on oral tofacitinib. What the treatment or condition label conveys for this sample: oral pan-JAK inhibitor, 5-10 mg twice daily. The library was obtained by the immunoSEQ multiplex PCR assay. RNA was extracted from all samples and reverse transcribed into cDNA as template for TCR sequencing. Imported from immuneACCESS, the table was reduced by TCRdb to in-frame sequences with V and J called. These copies leave out some clones; in studies compared against another copy, an unresolved V gene accounts for under half, and the cause of the remainder is not known. Here the sample has roughly 200,000 clones; roughly three fifths occur a single time. Approximately 3.5% of the sample is taken by the ten largest.

The sequencing used CD4+ T cells sorted from blood, collected at week 4, from a patient treated with tofacitinib. Every receptor here comes from a human donor with alopecia areata.

The V gene is TRBV20-1, the J gene TRBJ2-1; TRBD1 is a possible D gene (6 bases). The V gene's germline CDR1 is DFQATT and CDR2 SNEGSKA (reference sequence). Trimming left V 4 bases short and J 7 bases short, with 8 bases between. The CDR3 loop spans 11 amino acids. The CDR3 DNA reads TGCAGTGCTATCAGGGGTAATGAGCAGTTCTTC. Translation gives CSAIRGNEQFF.

The rearrangement uses TRBV29-1 and TRBJ2-3; a possible D gene is TRBD1 (6 bases). The V and J ends lost 6 bases and 6 bases respectively, with 25 bases between them. Germline V gene data show CDR1 as SQVTM and CDR2 as ANQGSEA. The CDR3 sequence is 16 residues long. CDR3 nucleotides: TGCAGCGTCTCCCCCGGACTGGGACAATTAAGGGATACGCAGTATTTT. This translates into CSVSPGLGQLRDTQYF.

The chain links TRBV10-3 to TRBJ2-5, with a weak D call TRBD2 (5 bases). This CDR3 region has 14 residues. Germline-derived CDR1 and CDR2 are ENHRY and SYGVKD. V shed 4 bases and J shed 5 bases, with 14 bases lying between them. The CDR3 is CAISVGSGRETQYF. The CDR3 coding sequence is TGTGCCATCAGTGTAGGGAGCGGTCGGGAGACCCAGTACTTC.

The V and J genes are TRBV30 and TRBJ1-2; perhaps TRBD1 as D (5 bases). Looked up from germline, CDR1 is GTSNPN and CDR2 is SVGIG (reference sequence). CDR3 length equals 13 residues. Trimming cost V 5 bases and J 5 bases, with 15 bases left between them. CDR3 residues: CAWGPGQGYGYTF. CDR3 bases: TGTGCCTGGGGCCCGGGGCAGGGATATGGCTACACCTTC. The full variable domain, its missing parts supplied by reference TRBV30 and TRBJ1-2, is SQTIHQWPATLVQPVGSPLSLECTVEGTSNPNLYWYRQAAGRGLQLLFYSVGIGQISSEVPQNLSASRPQDRQFILSSKKLLLSDSGFYLCAWGPGQGYGYTFGSGTRLTVV.

This rearrangement joins TRBV30 to TRBJ2-7; D is unclear. Germline lookup yields CDR1 GTSNPN and CDR2 SVGIG (reference sequence). The CDR3 runs to 13 residues. Trimming took off 3 bases at V and 2 bases at J, with 11 bases between the two ends. The CDR3 DNA is TGTGCCTGGAGCAGTCAGCCCCCCTACGAGCAGTACTTC. It specifies CAWSSQPPYEQYF.

The rearrangement links TRBV9 to TRBJ2-7; the D is unclear. This CDR3 is built from 14 residues. Germline CDR1 and CDR2: SGDLS and YYNGEE. V lost 2 bases, J lost 0 bases, and 9 bases lay in between. CDR3 nucleotides: TGTGCCAGCAGCGTCCGGTGGGGCTCCTACGAGCAGTACTTC. Translating gives CASSVRWGSYEQYF.

In this sample, this clone turned up a few times. V usage is TRBV28 and J usage is TRBJ1-4, with 7 bases lining up with TRBD1. The CDR3 has 13 residues. Germline loops: CDR1 MDHEN, CDR2 SYDVKM. V shed 4 bases and J 11 bases; nucleotides not matched to a gene: 7. DNA of the CDR3: TGTGCCAGCAGTTCACCGACAGGGATTAAACTGTTTTTT. Amino acids: CASSSPTGIKLFF.

This clone was picked up one time. This chain uses TRBV29-1 with TRBJ1-2, with a tentative D call TRBD1 (6 bases). Germline CDR1 and CDR2: SQVTM and ANQGSEA. V was cut by 5 bases and J by 4 bases, with 14 bases left in between. The CDR3 has 13 residues. The CDR3 spells CSVRQTGLYGYTF. CDR3 nucleotides: TGCAGCGTTCGACAAACAGGGCTCTATGGCTACACCTTC.

The sample holds one count of this clone. This chain links TRBV6-6 with TRBJ2-7; TRBD1 is a possible D gene (5 bases). The CDR3 spans 15 residues. The germline CDR1 and CDR2 sequences are MNHNY and SVGAGI (reference sequence). Trimming removed 2 bases from V and 2 bases from J, with 13 bases in between. The DNA for the CDR3 is TGTGCCAGCAGTTACACAGGCGATACCACCTACGAGCAGTACTTC. Translating it yields CASSYTGDTTYEQYF.

The rearrangement links TRBV7-2 to TRBJ1-2; D is ambiguous. Germline CDR1 and CDR2: SGHTA and FQGNSA. The CDR3 contains 14 residues. The V and J ends lost 4 bases and 4 bases respectively, with 13 bases between them. CDR3 bases: TGTGCCAGCAGCTCAGTGGGTTTGGGCTATGGCTACACCTTC. Residues: CASSSVGLGYGYTF. Filled out from reference TRBV7-2 and TRBJ1-2, the complete variable domain reads GAGVSQSPSNKVTEKGKDVELRCDPISGHTALYWYRQSLGQGLEFLIYFQGNSAPDKSGLPSDRFSAERTGGSVSTLTIQRTQQEDSAVYLCASSSVGLGYGYTFGSGTRLTVV.

This clone was seen a handful of times. One end of the junction fails to match germline, which may point to a read error. The chain uses TRBV7-2 and TRBJ2-7; possibly TRBD2 for D (7 bases). Per the germline V gene, CDR1 is SGHTA and CDR2 is FQGNSA. CDR3 size: 14 residues. Written as DNA, the CDR3 is TGTGCCAGCAGTTTAGGGGGGGTGAACTACGAGCAGTACTTC. Its protein product is CASSLGGVNYEQYF. The whole variable domain, remainder taken from reference TRBV7-2 and TRBJ2-7, is GAGVSQSPSNKVTEKGKDVELRCDPISGHTALYWYRQSLGQGLEFLIYFQGNSAPDKSGLPSDRFSAERTGGSVSTLTIQRTQQEDSAVYLCASSLGGVNYEQYFGPGTRLTVT.

This clone appeared a few times. The chain uses TRBV15 and TRBJ1-2; D is ambiguous. V lost 1 base and J lost 4, with 16 bases in between. The CDR3 is made up of 16 amino acids. Per germline, CDR1 LNHNV and CDR2 YYDKDF (reference sequence). The CDR3 reads CATSRAPAGIGYGYTF. The CDR3 DNA reads as TGTGCCACCAGCAGAGCCCCGGCGGGGATCGGCTATGGCTACACCTTC.

The chain recombines TRBV2 with TRBJ1-6; the match to TRBD1 covers 7 bases. The CDR3 consists of 12 residues. Germline V gene data show CDR1 as SNHLY and CDR2 as FYNNEI. V was pared by 5 bases and J by 10 bases, with 2 bases of the junction left unmatched. The CDR3 nucleotides are TGTGCCAGCAGTCTAGGGGGCTCACCCCTCCACTTT. Protein sequence: CASSLGGSPLHF.

This chain connects TRBV30 to TRBJ1-3; possibly TRBD1 for D (6 bases). Deletions cut 3 bases from V and 6 bases from J, with 18 bases between. Per germline, CDR1 GTSNPN and CDR2 SVGIG (reference sequence). The CDR3 extends over 15 amino acids. The CDR3, as DNA: TGTGCCTGGAGCCCGAGGGGGGGGATCTCAAACACCATATATTTT. It yields the protein CAWSPRGGISNTIYF. Complete variable domain (other parts from reference TRBV30 and TRBJ1-3): SQTIHQWPATLVQPVGSPLSLECTVEGTSNPNLYWYRQAAGRGLQLLFYSVGIGQISSEVPQNLSASRPQDRQFILSSKKLLLSDSGFYLCAWSPRGGISNTIYFGEGSWLTVV.

The chain combines TRBV2 with TRBJ1-5; D not resolved. V shed 3 bases and J shed 0 bases, with 9 bases lying between them. Per germline, CDR1 SNHLY and CDR2 FYNNEI. The CDR3 length is 15 residues. Here the CDR3 reads CASSELNISNQPQHF. The CDR3 bases are TGTGCCAGCAGTGAGTTAAACATTAGCAATCAGCCCCAGCATTTT.

This chain connects TRBV14 to TRBJ2-1; D gene unclear. Trimming removed 6 bases at V and 9 bases at J, with 15 bases between. CDR3 length: 13 residues. Germline V gene data show CDR1 as SGHDN and CDR2 as FVKESK. The CDR3 is CASSHDLDGEQFF. CDR3 coding DNA: TGTGCCAGCAGTCACGACTTGGACGGTGAGCAGTTCTTC.

This sequence joins TRBV9 and TRBJ2-6; D remains unclear. V lost 2 bases to trimming and J lost 4 bases, with 10 bases between them. This CDR3 is 15 amino acids long. The germline CDR1 and CDR2 sequences are SGDLS and YYNGEE. CDR3 bases: TGTGCCAGCAGCGTGGTGGGGTCCGGGGCCAACGTCCTGACTTTC. This translates into CASSVVGSGANVLTF.

This clone was seen more than once but under ten times. V usage is TRBV29-1 and J usage is TRBJ1-1; 8 positions agree with TRBD1. There are 13 residues in the CDR3. J lost 4 bases, V lost 3 bases, and 4 bases had no gene match. CDR1 SQVTM and CDR2 ANQGSEA come from the germline V gene. CDR3 sequence: CSVDRGLGTEAFF. The CDR3 nucleotides read TGCAGCGTTGACAGGGGGCTTGGCACTGAAGCTTTCTTT.

The V gene is TRBV1, the J gene TRBJ2-5; TRBD2 is the table's D call, not checked against the DNA. TRBV1 has pseudogene status. The CDR3 spans 18 residues. In DNA form, the CDR3 reads TGCACCAGCAGCCAAGTACGGGCTAGCGGGGGTCCTACGGGGACCCAGTACTTC. It specifies CTSSQVRASGGPTGTQYF.

The CDR3 sequence: CASSVEGRPATAGELFF. The CDR3 bases are TGTGCCAGCAGCGTAGAGGGCAGGCCCGCGACAGCCGGGGAGCTGTTTTTT. The rearrangement uses TRBV9 and TRBJ2-2, with D perhaps matching TRBD1 (5 bases). The CDR3 spans 17 residues. V lost 0 bases to trimming and J lost 6 bases, with 18 bases between them. Germline V CDR1 and CDR2: SGDLS, YYNGEE.

This chain links TRBV30 with TRBJ2-6; the D is unclear. The CDR3 spans 16 residues. Germline lookup yields CDR1 GTSNPN and CDR2 SVGIG (reference sequence). The ends were cut back, 1 base at V and 0 bases at J, with 10 bases in the middle. The CDR3 DNA sequence: TGTGCCTGGAGTGGACCCTCAGTCTCTGGGGCCAACGTCCTGACTTTC. Protein: CAWSGPSVSGANVLTF.

The chain combines TRBV4-3 with TRBJ1-5, with unresolved D. The CDR3 sequence is 15 residues long. V lost 0 bases and J 7 bases, leaving 13 bases between the germline ends. CDR1 and CDR2 (germline): LGHNA, YSLEER. This CDR3 reads CASSQDVDPGQPQHF. CDR3 DNA sequence: TGCGCCAGCAGCCAAGATGTTGATCCCGGCCAGCCCCAGCATTTT.

The rearrangement links TRBV9 to TRBJ2-7, with a weak D call TRBD1 (6 bases). This CDR3 has 14 amino acids. Trimming removed 0 bases at V and 6 bases at J, with 13 bases between. CDR1 and CDR2 from the germline V gene are SGDLS and YYNGEE. CDR3 in DNA: TGTGCCAGCAGCGTAGGACAGGTAGTTAGCGAGCAGTACTTC. This gives the protein CASSVGQVVSEQYF.

The V call is TRBV30, the J call TRBJ1-2, with D maybe TRBD1 (5 bases). The germline gives CDR1 GTSNPN, CDR2 SVGIG (reference sequence). There are 14 residues in the CDR3. Trimming left V 5 bases short and J 0 bases short, with 13 bases between. The CDR3 nucleotides are TGTGCCTGGCGAACCACGACAGCTAACTATGGCTACACCTTC. Amino acids: CAWRTTTANYGYTF.

The CDR3 loop is CSFGTGSSTDTQYF. In DNA form, the CDR3 reads TGCAGCTTCGGGACCGGGTCAAGCACAGATACGCAGTATTTT. V and J are TRBV29-1 and TRBJ2-3; D possibly matches TRBD1 or TRBD2 (5 bases each). Trimming stripped 8 bases from V and 0 bases from J, with 15 bases between. Germline CDR1 SQVTM, CDR2 ANQGSEA. This CDR3 has 14 amino acids.